The 32 T cell receptor beta chains below were found in one sample sequenced in a study of blood T cell repertoires in COVID-19. Sequenced by immunoSEQ multiplex PCR; TCRdb stores in-frame clones only, minus some. The table has about 68,000 clones, 65% to 90% seen once; the top ten hold approximately 23%. The sequencing input was peripheral blood. These receptors were taken from a man in his fifties or sixties with acute or convalescent COVID-19.

This chain uses TRBV7-3 with TRBJ1-1; possible D gene TRBD1, 6 bases. Per germline, CDR1 SGHTA and CDR2 FQGTGA. Between the trimmed V and J ends, which lost 7 bases and 0 bases, there was a span of 30 bases. The CDR3 loop spans 20 amino acids. The CDR3 loop reads CASNKRQQGSPRLMNTEAFF. The CDR3 DNA sequence: TGTGCCAGCAACAAACGGCAGCAGGGGAGCCCCCGACTTATGAACACTGAAGCTTTCTTT. Based on the CDR3 plus reference TRBV7-3 and TRBJ1-1, the full variable domain is GAGVSQTPSNKVTEKGKYVELRCDPISGHTALYWYRQSLGQGPEFLIYFQGTGAADDSGLPNDRFFAVRPEGSVSTLKIQRTERGDSAVYLCASNKRQQGSPRLMNTEAFFGQGTRLTVV.

This clone has a handful of counts. V usage is TRBV5-4 and J usage is TRBJ2-3; D remains unclear. The V gene lost 0 bases and the J gene lost 2 bases, with 4 bases spanning the gap. The CDR3 sequence is 13 residues long. Germline lookup yields CDR1 SGHNT and CDR2 YYREEE (reference sequence). The CDR3 region is CASSLVITDTQYF. In DNA form, the CDR3 reads TGTGCCAGCAGCTTGGTTATCACAGATACGCAGTATTTT.

V usage is TRBV2 and J usage is TRBJ2-7, with D unresolved. V lost 7 bases, J lost 3 bases, and 10 bases lay in between. CDR3 length: 12 amino acids. The germline V gene has CDR1 SNHLY and CDR2 FYNNEI. CDR3 sequence (DNA): TGTGCCAGCACCGCGACGGGCTACGAGCAGTACTTC. Its translation: CASTATGYEQYF.

The genes are TRBV20-1 and TRBJ2-1; TRBD1 is a possible D gene (5 bases). The CDR3 spans 12 residues. CDR1 is DFQATT, CDR2 SNEGSKA, per germline (reference sequence). Trimming stripped 3 bases from V and 7 bases from J, with 10 bases between. This CDR3 is CSASKQVNEQFF. The CDR3 nucleotides are TGCAGTGCTAGTAAACAGGTAAATGAGCAGTTCTTC.

This clone was seen a handful of times. The chain joins TRBV24-1 to TRBJ1-1; unclear D gene. Germline V lookup: CDR1 KGHDR, CDR2 SFDVKD. This CDR3 region has 18 residues. Trimming stripped 0 bases from V and 3 bases from J, with 19 bases between. The CDR3 reads CATSDLIPANRVDTEAFF. CDR3 coding DNA: TGTGCCACCAGTGATTTGATTCCTGCAAACAGAGTCGACACTGAAGCTTTCTTT.

For this clone: One end of the junction fails to match germline, which may point to a read error. The rearrangement links TRBV5-4 to TRBJ2-5, with 7 nucleotides matching TRBD2. The CDR3 covers 15 residues. CDR1 and CDR2 from the germline V gene are SGHNT and YYREEE (reference sequence). The CDR3 here is CASSSRDYLQATQYF. CDR3 in DNA: TGTGCCAGCAGCTCTAGGGACTACCTCCAAGCGACCCAGTACTTC.

The V call is TRBV27, the J call TRBJ2-2; 11 bases match TRBD1. The CDR3 loop spans 15 amino acids. V shed 4 bases, J shed 5 bases, and the junction held 3 bases outside the gene matches. Germline values: CDR1 MNHEY, CDR2 SMNVEV (reference sequence). CDR3 region: CASSSGTGGTGELFF. The CDR3 nucleotides read TGTGCCAGCAGTTCGGGGACAGGGGGAACCGGGGAGCTGTTTTTT.

This clone was picked up one time. This chain uses TRBV11-3 with TRBJ2-1, with no clear D. V was cut by 1 base and J by 6 bases, with 4 bases left in between. Germline assignment: CDR1 SGHNT and CDR2 YENEEA. This CDR3 spans 12 amino acids. The CDR3 sequence is CASSLVGNEQFF. The CDR3 DNA reads as TGTGCCAGCAGCTTAGTCGGCAATGAGCAGTTCTTC.

The rearrangement uses TRBV2 and TRBJ2-1; D remains ambiguous. This CDR3 is built from 12 residues. CDR1 SNHLY and CDR2 FYNNEI come from the germline V gene. The germline V and J ends were trimmed by 6 bases and 4 bases, with 7 bases remaining between them. CDR3 residues: CASRKEYNEQFF. The CDR3 region has the DNA TGTGCCAGCAGAAAGGAGTACAATGAGCAGTTCTTC.

This clone occurred a few times. The chain links TRBV5-1 to TRBJ1-2; weak D call: TRBD1 (6 bases). The CDR3 is 16 residues long. The V gene lost 4 bases and the J gene lost 1 base, with 17 bases spanning the gap. The germline V gene encodes CDR1 SGHRS and CDR2 YFSETQ. The CDR3 bases are TGCGCCAGCAGCCCCTGGACAGAATCTTTTAACTATGGCTACACCTTC. Translation gives CASSPWTESFNYGYTF.

This chain links TRBV12-5 with TRBJ2-5; 7 nucleotides match TRBD2. Germline CDR1 LGHNT, CDR2 FRNRAP. The CDR3 consists of 14 residues. With V trimmed by 6 bases and J by 5 bases, 9 bases remained unmatched. CDR3 residues: CASGPKRGLETQYF. The CDR3 DNA sequence: TGTGCTAGTGGCCCCAAGCGGGGTCTGGAGACCCAGTACTTC.

This clone showed up just once. J is TRBJ2-1 and V is TRBV11-2; 9 bases agree with TRBD2. CDR1 and CDR2 from the germline V gene are SGHAT and FQNNGV. After removal of 11 bases from V and 0 bases from J, the junction contained 11 bases not matched to a gene. The CDR3 runs to 16 residues. CDR3 nucleotide sequence: TGTGCCTGTAACGGTGCTAGCGGGATCTCCTACAATGAGCAGTTCTTC. Translation gives CACNGASGISYNEQFF.

V and J are TRBV3-1 (or the pseudogene TRBV3-2) and TRBJ2-2; D unclear. Per the germline V gene, CDR1 is LGHDT and CDR2 is YNNKEL (reference sequence). The CDR3 is made up of 15 amino acids. Deletions cut 4 bases from V and 4 bases from J, with 13 bases between. The CDR3 loop reads CASSPASPGTGELFF. CDR3 nucleotides: TGTGCCAGCAGCCCGGCCTCCCCGGGCACCGGGGAGCTGTTTTTT.

V gene TRBV7-2 combines with J gene TRBJ2-3; perhaps TRBD1 as D (7 bases). CDR1 and CDR2 (germline): SGHTA, FQGNSA. The V end lost 5 bases, the J end lost 1 base, and 13 bases lay between the germline ends. The CDR3 is 15 residues long. CDR3 sequence reads: CASSGGGLRTDTQYF. CDR3 DNA sequence: TGTGCCAGCAGCGGAGGGGGCCTCCGCACAGATACGCAGTATTTT.

This clone was seen once. The V gene is TRBV27, the J gene TRBJ2-1; 8 nucleotides agree with TRBD1. The junction had 11 bases not matched to a gene; V was cut back by 3 bases and J by 10 bases. The CDR3 is 15 amino acids. Germline loops: CDR1 MNHEY, CDR2 SMNVEV (reference sequence). The CDR3 nucleotides read TGTGCCAGCAGTTTCCTTCGGACAGGGTGGGAGGAGCAGTTCTTC. Encoded protein: CASSFLRTGWEEQFF.

The count of this clone is one. The chain combines TRBV5-1 with TRBJ2-1, with 9 bases fitting TRBD1. This CDR3 has 17 amino acids. CDR1 SGHRS and CDR2 YFSETQ come from the germline V gene. The V gene end was trimmed by 4 bases and the J gene end by 7 bases; junction bases not matched to a gene: 15. In DNA form, the CDR3 reads TGCGCCAGCAGCCTGGGGGACAGGGACCCTGAGTTTAATGAGCAGTTCTTC. Encoded protein: CASSLGDRDPEFNEQFF.

V gene TRBV6-5 combines with J gene TRBJ2-1; 8 nucleotides match TRBD1. The CDR3 contains 14 residues. Germline trimming cut 8 bases from V and 7 bases from J; bases unmatched to any gene: 10. CDR1 MNHEY and CDR2 SVGAGI come from the germline V gene. The CDR3 DNA sequence: TGTGCCAGCGCTTCGGGACAGGATAGAAATGAGCAGTTCTTC. This translates into CASASGQDRNEQFF.

This chain connects TRBV6-5 to TRBJ2-1; the match to TRBD2 covers 9 bases. CDR1 and CDR2 (germline): MNHEY, SVGAGI. V trimming: 6 bases; J trimming: 5 bases; junction bases outside the gene matches: 5. The CDR3 loop spans 14 amino acids. For the CDR3, the DNA is TGTGCCAGCAGGCGGGCTAGCGGGAACAATGAGCAGTTCTTC. It is translated as CASRRASGNNEQFF.

The CDR3 sequence: CASSMGQQGISSYGYTF. The CDR3 bases are TGTGCCAGTAGTATGGGTCAACAGGGGATTTCGTCCTATGGCTACACCTTC. This chain uses TRBV19 with TRBJ1-2, with 7 nucleotides matching TRBD1. Looked up from germline, CDR1 is LNHDA and CDR2 is SQIVND (reference sequence). This CDR3 has 17 residues. V shed 3 bases and J 4 bases; nucleotides not matched to a gene: 14.

The chain employs TRBV24-1 and TRBJ2-5; 8 bases match TRBD2. This CDR3 is built from 16 residues. Germline V gene data show CDR1 as KGHDR and CDR2 as SFDVKD. Trimming removed 3 bases from V and 5 bases from J; junction bases left unmatched: 10. The CDR3 loop is CATSDALAANRETQYF. The CDR3 coding sequence is TGTGCCACCAGTGATGCACTAGCGGCTAACAGGGAGACCCAGTACTTC.

About this clone: A junction boundary mismatches the germline segment, possibly from a read error. The V and J genes are TRBV2 and TRBJ1-4; no reliable D call. Germline V gene lookup returns CDR1 SNHLY and CDR2 FYNNEI. The CDR3 runs 14 residues. The CDR3 loop is CASIEVQANEKLFF. The CDR3 DNA follows: TGTGCCAGCATTGAAGTCCAGGCTAATGAAAAACTGTTTTTT.

This chain joins TRBV29-1 and TRBJ1-4; possible D gene TRBD1, 5 bases. Deletions cut 7 bases from V and 7 bases from J, with 13 bases between. The CDR3 is made up of 12 amino acids. Germline V CDR1 and CDR2: SQVTM, ANQGSEA. CDR3 in amino acids: CSGGDLGEKLFF. In DNA form, the CDR3 reads TGCAGCGGGGGGGACTTAGGTGAAAAACTGTTTTTT.

This clone occurred a few times. The chain couples TRBV13 to TRBJ1-2, with D uncertain. The CDR3 length is 14 residues. Trimming shortened V by 1 base and J by 8 bases, and 14 bases separated the two germline ends. The germline V gene has CDR1 PRHDT and CDR2 FYEKMQ (reference sequence). The CDR3: CASSLAGSSGGYTF. For the CDR3, the DNA is TGTGCCAGCAGCTTAGCGGGCAGCTCGGGAGGCTACACCTTC. Using reference TRBV13 and TRBJ1-2 for the parts outside the CDR3, the full variable domain is AAGVIQSPRHLIKEKRETATLKCYPIPRHDTVYWYQQGPGQDPQFLISFYEKMQSDKGSIPDRFSAQQFSDYHSELNMSSLELGDSALYFCASSLAGSSGGYTFGSGTRLTVV.

This rearrangement joins TRBV4-2 to TRBJ1-2, with a possible D match to TRBD1 (5 bases). The ends were cut back, 2 bases at V and 0 bases at J, with 10 bases in the middle. This CDR3 is 15 amino acids long. Germline V lookup: CDR1 LGHNA, CDR2 YNFKEQ. CDR3 DNA: TGTGCCAGCAGCCAATCGACAGCTACTAACTATGGCTACACCTTC. The encoded protein is CASSQSTATNYGYTF.

V and J are TRBV5-1 and TRBJ2-5, with 8 bases fitting TRBD2. J was trimmed by 2 bases and V by 2 bases; bases with no gene match: 11. The CDR3 consists of 17 residues. The germline V gene encodes CDR1 SGHRS and CDR2 YFSETQ. Here the CDR3 DNA reads TGCGCCAGCAGCTTCGCCCCGACTAGCGCAGCTCAAGAGACCCAGTACTTC. Amino acids: CASSFAPTSAAQETQYF.

V and J are TRBV7-8 and TRBJ2-3, with 9 bases aligning to TRBD2. CDR1 and CDR2 (germline): SGHVS, FQNEAQ. The CDR3 is made up of 15 amino acids. V lost 5 bases to trimming and J lost 1 base; unmatched junction nucleotides: 4. As DNA, the CDR3 is TGTGCCAGCAGCGCGACTAGCGGAGGCACAGATACGCAGTATTTT. Encoded protein: CASSATSGGTDTQYF.

The chain uses TRBV10-2 and TRBJ2-7; maybe TRBD2 (6 bases). Looked up from germline, CDR1 is WSHSY and CDR2 is SAAADI. There are 14 residues in the CDR3. Trimming pared 6 bases from V and 2 bases from J, leaving 14 bases between. In DNA form, the CDR3 reads TGCGCCAGCAGCTTCGGGGGTGAGACCTACGAGCAGTACTTC. Encoded protein: CASSFGGETYEQYF.

V is TRBV7-3 and J is TRBJ2-3, with 7 nucleotides matching TRBD1. The CDR3 extends over 13 amino acids. Germline-derived CDR1 and CDR2 are SGHTA and FQGTGA. V gave up 3 bases and J gave up 3 bases; unmatched junction bases: 0. The DNA of the CDR3 is TGTGCCAGCAGCTTCAGGGGGACAGATACGCAGTATTTT. It translates to CASSFRGTDTQYF.

The rearrangement joins TRBV10-3 to TRBJ2-7, with 7 bases matching TRBD1. The CDR3 length is 14 residues. V shed 4 bases, J shed 3 bases, and the junction held 6 bases outside the gene matches. CDR1 ENHRY and CDR2 SYGVKD come from the germline V gene. The CDR3, as DNA: TGTGCCATCAGTGGGACAGGAGAAAGCTACGAGCAGTACGTC. Translating gives CAISGTGESYEQYV.

The chain carries TRBV5-1 and TRBJ1-5; no clear D. Trimming left V 3 bases short and J 0 bases short, with 4 bases between. The CDR3 runs 13 residues. CDR1 and CDR2 (germline): SGHRS, YFSETQ. In DNA form, the CDR3 reads TGCGCCAGCAGCTATAATAGCAATCAGCCCCAGCATTTT. It is translated as CASSYNSNQPQHF.

V is TRBV4-2 and J is TRBJ2-1; weak D call: TRBD2 (6 bases). In germline, CDR1 is LGHNA, CDR2 YNFKEQ. Trimming left V 1 base short and J 6 bases short, with 13 bases between. This CDR3 contains 15 residues. In DNA form, the CDR3 reads TGTGCCAGCAGCCAAGGGGCGGGGCCTCTCAATGAGCAGTTCTTC. It translates to CASSQGAGPLNEQFF.

V is TRBV9 and J is TRBJ2-7; a weak D match, TRBD1 (5 bases). Germline lookup yields CDR1 SGDLS and CDR2 YYNGEE. CDR3 length: 13 residues. V was trimmed by 0 bases and J by 6 bases, leaving 10 bases between them. CDR3 nucleotides: TGTGCCAGCAGCGTAGGTTTGGGGCGCGAGCAGTACGTC. Protein: CASSVGLGREQYV.